These T cell receptor beta chains were read from a single sample in a study of identical twins. TCRdb processed the 5' RACE reads anew with MiXCR; each CDR3 protein has one entry. The sample includes hundreds of thousands of distinct CDR3 sequences, 21% of them seen just once. This same sample was also taken into another study, of T cells expressing NK-cell markers.

The sample was PBMCs. The receptors were sampled from a woman aged 18-35 years in good health. Each CDR3 is given without its conserved first and last residue.

>TRBJ2-7|9|TRBV30
AWSVSGEQY
>TRBJ2-1|14|TRBV15
ATSRDINARGHEQF
>TRBJ2-1|13|TRBV6-1
ASSPSRQLYNEQF
>TRBJ2-7|14|TRBV15
ATSRDRGLASHEQY
>TRBJ2-2|12|TRBV6-5
ASSYQGGVRELF
>TRBJ1-4|12|TRBV20-1
SAREVRDQRKLF
>TRBJ2-1|17|TRBV19
ASTPERGLAGAWYNEQF
>TRBJ1-1|12|TRBV5-1
ASSRRGLSTEAF
>TRBJ2-1|13|TRBV6-1
ASTPVGGTYNEQF
>TRBJ1-1|14|TRBV27
ASSLLSRDRATEAF
>TRBJ1-1|12|TRBV5-1
ATKEQGMNTEAF
>TRBJ1-5|14|TRBV20-1
SARTAGGVGLEPQH
>TRBJ1-6|11|TRBV20-1
SAWAGTNSPLH
>TRBJ2-7|10|TRBV12-3/TRBV12-4
ASSPRSNEQY
>TRBJ2-2|15|TRBV19
ASSIVGTSGRTGELF
>TRBJ2-1|11|TRBV20-1
SAKEAVDYEQF
>TRBJ2-3|12|TRBV6-2/TRBV6-3
ASTNLWTDPTQY
>TRBJ2-5|12|TRBV20-1
SAMTSGAQETQY
>TRBJ2-1|13|TRBV15
ATSISGTTYNEQF
>TRBJ2-2|13|TRBV11-3
ASTSDKWDTGELF
>TRBJ2-1|10|TRBV29-1
SAVPMGFEQF
>TRBJ1-5|13|TRBV7-9
ASSLAGQGKQPQH
>TRBJ2-5|13|TRBV9
ASSLSRGRQETQY
>TRBJ1-2|12|TRBV10-2
ASRGLRVYGGYT
>TRBJ2-1|11|TRBV10-3
AISESANHEQF
>TRBJ1-2|12|TRBV6-5
ASSYGGVVDGYT
>TRBJ2-3|13|TRBV12-3/TRBV12-4
ASSPSGPLTDTQY
>TRBJ2-3|13|TRBV4-3
ASSWGRAKTDTQY
>TRBJ2-1|11|TRBV24-1
ATSDPGVSEQF
>TRBJ2-1|14|TRBV7-8
ASSRLAGGLYNEQF
>TRBJ1-5|12|TRBV6-1
ASGARQDNQPQH
>TRBJ1-1|9|TRBV7-9
ASSLHAEAF
>TRBJ2-1|14|TRBV5-1
ASSLGAHSSYNEQF
>TRBJ1-1|13|TRBV5-5
ASSYAGTANTEAF
>TRBJ2-5|14|TRBV4-3
ASSRNRDRAQETQY
>TRBJ2-4|9|TRBV30
AWSVKDIQY
>TRBJ2-3|13|TRBV5-1
ASSPGGGHTDTQY
>TRBJ2-7|13|TRBV6-1
ASSMGPWGSYEQY
>TRBJ2-2|14|TRBV18
ASSPTGTGDTGELF
>TRBJ2-3|13|TRBV20-1
SARALGGRGDTQY
>TRBJ2-1|17|TRBV12-3/TRBV12-4
TSSLGQGSGRATNGEQF
>TRBJ1-4|11|TRBV19
ASNTGYGEKLF
>TRBJ2-7|13|TRBV4-3
ASSRRRTGPYEQY
>TRBJ2-1|12|TRBV7-2
ASTLAGPRGEQF
>TRBJ2-3|11|TRBV12-3/TRBV12-4
ASRERSTDTQY
>TRBJ2-1|13|TRBV4-3
ASGGLAESYNEQF
>TRBJ2-7|10|TRBV6-5
ASSYLQGEQY
>TRBJ2-7|15|TRBV20-1
SAIPSPTSGLSYEQY
>TRBJ2-2|12|TRBV9
ASSPQTGTGELF
>TRBJ2-5|12|TRBV7-8
ASSPRTRQETQY
>TRBJ2-7|14|TRBV5-1
ASSWISGTGVLEQY
>TRBJ1-2|11|TRBV20-1
SAPGQKDHGYT
>TRBJ1-1|15|TRBV5-5
ASSPGGTGGIGTEAF
>TRBJ2-7|13|TRBV28
ASRTLGLAGYEQY
>TRBJ2-1|14|TRBV20-1
SARTSGRVARGEQF
>TRBJ2-1|11|TRBV5-1
ASKELEGNEQF